The 9 T cell receptor beta chains below come from one sample, sequenced in a study of control samples from healthy donors and cancer patients (dated by TCRdb to the early 2020s). The library was built by means of the immunoSEQ multiplex PCR assay. In its TCRdb copy, this immuneACCESS table keeps in-frame sequences only and misses some clones. Where compared with another copy, unresolved V genes explain less than half of these, and the others have no known cause. The sample table holds fewer than 200,000 clones, of which 70% to 90% were seen once. Together, the top ten hold more than 10% of the sample. The sample consisted of blood. The origin of the receptors is a man aged 25-45 years in good health.

The J gene is TRBJ2-1, the V gene TRBV19; 9 bases map to TRBD2. Germline loops: CDR1 LNHDA, CDR2 SQIVND (reference sequence). CDR3 length: 16 amino acids. The ends lost 3 bases at V and 6 bases at J; junction bases unmatched: 9. The CDR3 nucleotides are TGTGCCAGTAGTATCGTATCGGGACTAGCAGTCAATGAGCAGTTCTTC. Encoded protein: CASSIVSGLAVNEQFF. Using reference TRBV19 and TRBJ2-1 for the parts outside the CDR3, the full variable domain is DGGITQSPKYLFRKEGQNVTLSCEQNLNHDAMYWYRQDPGQGLRLIYYSQIVNDFQKGDIAEGYSVSREKKESFPLTVTSAQKNPTAFYLCASSIVSGLAVNEQFFGPGTRLTVL.

This chain joins TRBV24-1 and TRBJ2-2; either TRBD1 or TRBD2 may supply D (6 bases each). The CDR3 loop spans 15 amino acids. CDR1 is KGHDR and CDR2 is SFDVKD in the germline V gene. Between the trimmed V and J ends, which lost 4 bases and 5 bases, there was a span of 13 bases. CDR3 residues: CATSDPSGATGELFF. The CDR3, as DNA: TGTGCCACCAGTGACCCCTCGGGGGCGACCGGGGAGCTGTTTTTT.

The CDR3 protein is CASSPTGSGELFF. CDR3 bases: TGTGCCAGCAGCCCTACGGGGAGCGGGGAGCTGTTTTTT. This chain joins TRBV7-7 and TRBJ2-2; possibly TRBD2 for D (5 bases). The V end was cut by 5 bases, the J end by 7 bases, with 11 bases between. CDR3 length: 13 residues. Germline CDR1 SSHAT, CDR2 FNYEAQ (reference sequence).

This clone was counted only a few times. The chain couples TRBV27 to TRBJ2-2; 8 nucleotides line up with TRBD1. The germline CDR1 and CDR2 sequences are MNHEY and SMNVEV (reference sequence). This CDR3 has 15 residues. V gave up 4 bases and J gave up 1 base; unmatched junction bases: 2. CDR3 sequence (DNA): TGTGCCAGCAGTTACGACAGGGGGAACACCGGGGAGCTGTTTTTT. This sequence encodes CASSYDRGNTGELFF.

CDR3 amino acids: CASSPQGAPEKLFF. DNA of the CDR3: TGTGCCAGCAGCCCACAGGGGGCCCCTGAAAAACTGTTTTTT. This sequence joins TRBV6-5 and TRBJ1-4, with 9 bases aligning to TRBD1. J was trimmed by 7 bases and V by 6 bases; bases with no gene match: 6. The CDR3 extends over 14 amino acids. The V gene's germline CDR1 is MNHEY and CDR2 SVGAGI.

The chain joins TRBV9 to TRBJ1-1; D is unresolved. The CDR3 has 15 amino acids. Germline V gives CDR1 SGDLS, CDR2 YYNGEE. V was cut by 2 bases and J by 5 bases, with 16 bases left in between. Here the CDR3 DNA reads TGTGCCAGCAGCGTTGGCTCACCTGGGGTGACTGAAGCTTTCTTT. Protein sequence: CASSVGSPGVTEAFF.

J is TRBJ2-7 and V is TRBV3-1 (or the pseudogene TRBV3-2), with D possibly TRBD2 on 7 matching bases. V lost 2 bases and J lost 5, with 16 bases in between. The CDR3 covers 15 residues. Germline values: CDR1 LGHDT, CDR2 YNNKEL (reference sequence). The DNA for the CDR3 is TGTGCCAGCAGCCAACCCGGGACGGGGGGCCACGAGCAGTACTTC. It yields the protein CASSQPGTGGHEQYF.

V usage is TRBV7-8 and J usage is TRBJ2-1; TRBD2 agrees at 8 bases. This CDR3 has 15 residues. Germline values: CDR1 SGHVS, CDR2 FQNEAQ. The trim removed 6 bases at V and 3 bases at J, leaving 7 bases unmatched. The CDR3 reads CASSYSGAFYNEQFF. CDR3 bases: TGTGCCAGCAGTTATAGCGGGGCGTTCTACAATGAGCAGTTCTTC. The entire variable domain, with the rest obtained from reference TRBV7-8 and TRBJ2-1, is as follows: GAGVSQSPRYKVAKRGQDVALRCDPISGHVSLFWYQQALGQGPEFLTYFQNEAQLDKSGLPSDRFFAERPEGSVSTLKIQRTQQEDSAVYLCASSYSGAFYNEQFFGPGTRLTVL.

J is TRBJ2-5 and V is TRBV27, with TRBD2 matching 12 bases. The V segment lost 3 bases and the J segment 4 bases; nucleotides outside the gene matches: 3. The CDR3 loop spans 15 amino acids. Germline V gives CDR1 MNHEY, CDR2 SMNVEV (reference sequence). CDR3: CASSLTSGRSETQYF. CDR3 DNA: TGTGCCAGCAGTTTGACTAGCGGGAGATCAGAGACCCAGTACTTC.